This TCR beta chain appears in the sequencing data of a study of Tregs in tolerant kidney transplant recipients. Sequencing was performed with immunoSEQ multiplex PCR; in TCRdb, only in-frame clones are kept and a portion is missing. The table records tens of thousands of clones, roughly 89% of them present only once. Per the germline V gene, CDR1 is SGHTA and CDR2 is FQGNSA. V trimming: 4 bases; J trimming: 7 bases; junction bases outside the gene matches: 8. The CDR3 is 14 residues long. Sequencing was done on a sample of CD4+ T cells from blood. This TCR came from a human donor in good health. This sequence joins TRBV7-2 and TRBJ2-5, with 8 positions matching TRBD1. The CDR3 here is CASSSWTGTGTQYF. DNA for the CDR3: TGTGCCAGCAGCTCCTGGACAGGGACGGGGACCCAGTACTTC.